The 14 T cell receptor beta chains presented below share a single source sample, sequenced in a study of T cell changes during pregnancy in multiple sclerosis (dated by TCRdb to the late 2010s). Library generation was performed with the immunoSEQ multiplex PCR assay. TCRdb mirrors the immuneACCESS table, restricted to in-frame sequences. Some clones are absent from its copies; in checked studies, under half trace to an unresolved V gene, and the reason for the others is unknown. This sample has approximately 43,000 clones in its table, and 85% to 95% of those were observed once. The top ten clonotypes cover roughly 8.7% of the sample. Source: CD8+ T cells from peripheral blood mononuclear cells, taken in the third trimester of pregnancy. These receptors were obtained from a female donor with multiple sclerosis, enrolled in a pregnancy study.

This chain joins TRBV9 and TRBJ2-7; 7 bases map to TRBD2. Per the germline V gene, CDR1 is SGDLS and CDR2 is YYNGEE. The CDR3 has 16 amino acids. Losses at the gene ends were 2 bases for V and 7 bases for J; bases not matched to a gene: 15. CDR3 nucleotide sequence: TGTGCCAGCAGCGTTGGATCGGGAGGACCCCTTCGTGAGCAGTACTTC. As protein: CASSVGSGGPLREQYF.

The CDR3 spells CASSLATGWTEAFF. DNA of the CDR3: TGTGCCAGCAGCTTAGCCACAGGGTGGACTGAAGCTTTCTTT. The chain uses TRBV7-9 and TRBJ1-1, with D tentatively TRBD1 (6 bases). The CDR3 runs 14 residues. Germline lookup yields CDR1 SEHNR and CDR2 FQNEAQ (reference sequence). V gave up 0 bases and J gave up 5 bases, with 10 bases separating them.

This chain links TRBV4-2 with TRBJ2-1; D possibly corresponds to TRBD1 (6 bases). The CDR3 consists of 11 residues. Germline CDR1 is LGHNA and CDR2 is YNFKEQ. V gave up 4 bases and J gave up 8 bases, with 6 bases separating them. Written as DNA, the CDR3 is TGTGCCAGCAGCCCAGGGGATGAGCAGTTCTTC. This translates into CASSPGDEQFF.

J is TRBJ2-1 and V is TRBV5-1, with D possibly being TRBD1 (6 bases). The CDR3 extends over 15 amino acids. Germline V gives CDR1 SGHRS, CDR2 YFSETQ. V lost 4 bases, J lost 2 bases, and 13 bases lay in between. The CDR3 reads CASSRYREAYNEQFF. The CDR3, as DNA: TGCGCCAGCAGCAGATACAGGGAAGCCTACAATGAGCAGTTCTTC.

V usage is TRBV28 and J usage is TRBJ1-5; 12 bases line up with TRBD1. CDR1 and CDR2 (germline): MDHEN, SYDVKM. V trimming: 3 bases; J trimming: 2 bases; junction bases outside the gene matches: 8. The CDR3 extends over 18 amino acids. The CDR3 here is CASSFQGTGGSGNQPQHF. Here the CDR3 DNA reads TGTGCCAGCAGTTTTCAAGGGACAGGGGGCTCCGGCAATCAGCCCCAGCATTTT.

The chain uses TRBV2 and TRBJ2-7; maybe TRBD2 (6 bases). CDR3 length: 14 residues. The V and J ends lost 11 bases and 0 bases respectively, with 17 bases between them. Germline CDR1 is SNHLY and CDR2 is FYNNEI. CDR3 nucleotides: TGTGCCGGCAAAACTAGCCGACTCTCCTACGAGCAGTACTTC. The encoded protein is CAGKTSRLSYEQYF.

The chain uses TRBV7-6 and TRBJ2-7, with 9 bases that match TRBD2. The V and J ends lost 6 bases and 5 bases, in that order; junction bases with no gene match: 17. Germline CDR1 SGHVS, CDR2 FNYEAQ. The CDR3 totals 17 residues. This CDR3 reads CASSQGWGVAGEHEQYF. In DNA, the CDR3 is TGTGCCAGCAGTCAAGGGTGGGGGGTAGCGGGAGAACACGAGCAGTACTTC.

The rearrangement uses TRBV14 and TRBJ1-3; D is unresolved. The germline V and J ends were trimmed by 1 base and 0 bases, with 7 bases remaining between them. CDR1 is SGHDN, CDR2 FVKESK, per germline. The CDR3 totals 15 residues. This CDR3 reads CASSQAGFSGNTIYF. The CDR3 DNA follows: TGTGCCAGCAGCCAAGCGGGTTTCTCTGGAAACACCATATATTTT.

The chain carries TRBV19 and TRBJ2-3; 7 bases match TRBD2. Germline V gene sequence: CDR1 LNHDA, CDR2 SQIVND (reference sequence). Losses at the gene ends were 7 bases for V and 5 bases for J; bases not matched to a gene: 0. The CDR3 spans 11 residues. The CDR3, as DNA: TGTGCCAGTACTAGCGGAGATACGCAGTATTTT. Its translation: CASTSGDTQYF.

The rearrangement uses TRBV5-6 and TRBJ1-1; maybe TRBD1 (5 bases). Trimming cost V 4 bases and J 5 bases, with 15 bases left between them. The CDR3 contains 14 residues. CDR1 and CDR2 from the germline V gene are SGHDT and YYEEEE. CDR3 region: CASSGETESTEAFF. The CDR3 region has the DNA TGTGCCAGCAGCGGAGAGACAGAAAGTACTGAAGCTTTCTTT.

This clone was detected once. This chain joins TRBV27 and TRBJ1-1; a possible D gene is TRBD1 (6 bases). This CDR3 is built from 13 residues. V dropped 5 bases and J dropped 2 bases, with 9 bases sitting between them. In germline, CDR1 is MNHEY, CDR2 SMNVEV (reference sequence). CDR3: CASSPGGNTEAFF. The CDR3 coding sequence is TGTGCCAGCAGTCCGGGGGGCAACACTGAAGCTTTCTTT.

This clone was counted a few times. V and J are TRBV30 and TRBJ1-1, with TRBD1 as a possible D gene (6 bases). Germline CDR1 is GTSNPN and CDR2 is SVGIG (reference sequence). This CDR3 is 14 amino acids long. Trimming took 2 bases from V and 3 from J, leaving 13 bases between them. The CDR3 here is CAWSFPTGHTEAFF. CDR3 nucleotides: TGTGCCTGGAGTTTTCCTACAGGGCACACTGAAGCTTTCTTT.

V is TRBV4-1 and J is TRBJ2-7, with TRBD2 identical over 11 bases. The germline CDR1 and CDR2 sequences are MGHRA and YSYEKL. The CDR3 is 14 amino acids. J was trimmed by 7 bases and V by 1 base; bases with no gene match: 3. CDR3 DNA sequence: TGCGCCAGCAGCCAAGCACTAGCGGGAGAGGAGCAGTACTTC. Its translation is CASSQALAGEEQYF.

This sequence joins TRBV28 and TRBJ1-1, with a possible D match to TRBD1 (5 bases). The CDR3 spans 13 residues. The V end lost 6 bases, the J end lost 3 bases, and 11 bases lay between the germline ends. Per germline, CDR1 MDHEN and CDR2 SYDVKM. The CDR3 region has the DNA TGTGCCAGCAGACAGGTAGGGGACACTGAAGCTTTCTTT. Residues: CASRQVGDTEAFF.